Shown below are 14 T cell receptor beta chains from a single sample sequenced in a study of blood T cell repertoires in COVID-19. Profiling relied on immunoSEQ multiplex PCR, and the TCRdb table lists in-frame clones only, not all of them. The sample records about 280,000 clones, approximately 86% being singletons. Source material: peripheral blood. All receptors derive from a man between 18 and 29 years old with active or convalescent COVID-19.

This chain's CDR3 is CASSEAGESPSRPQHF. CDR3 in DNA: TGTGCCAGCAGTGAAGCGGGAGAAAGCCCATCCAGGCCCCAGCATTTT. The chain is built from TRBV6-1 and TRBJ1-5; D gene uncertain. V dropped 0 bases and J dropped 9 bases, with 18 bases sitting between them. This CDR3 region has 16 residues. Germline V gene data show CDR1 as MNHNS and CDR2 as SASEGT.

This chain links TRBV10-2 with TRBJ2-7, with 8 bases that match TRBD1. J gave up 3 bases and V 3 bases, and 7 bases lay outside the gene matches. Germline V gives CDR1 WSHSY, CDR2 SAAADI. This CDR3 has 15 amino acids. CDR3 DNA sequence: TGCGCCAGCAGTGAACGGTCCAGGGGGCACTACGAGCAGTACTTC. As protein: CASSERSRGHYEQYF.

This clone has only one observation. This sequence joins TRBV29-1 and TRBJ2-2; D possibly corresponds to TRBD1 (5 bases). CDR3 length: 12 amino acids. Germline V lookup: CDR1 SQVTM, CDR2 ANQGSEA. The germline V and J ends were trimmed by 3 bases and 8 bases, with 10 bases remaining between them. This CDR3 is CSVDPGRGELFF. In DNA, the CDR3 is TGCAGCGTTGATCCAGGGCGGGGGGAGCTGTTTTTT.

The rearrangement uses TRBV5-1 and TRBJ1-2; D is unresolved. The V gene lost 4 bases and the J gene lost 0 bases, with 10 bases spanning the gap. Germline V gene data show CDR1 as SGHRS and CDR2 as YFSETQ. The CDR3 has 14 residues. Here the CDR3 DNA reads TGCGCCAGCAGCACCTGGCCAACTAACTATGGCTACACCTTC. Encoded protein: CASSTWPTNYGYTF.

V and J are TRBV19 and TRBJ2-5; D may be TRBD2 (7 bases). CDR1 and CDR2 from the germline V gene are LNHDA and SQIVND (reference sequence). The CDR3 totals 16 residues. V dropped 3 bases and J dropped 5 bases, with 19 bases sitting between them. CDR3 residues: CASSMEAGARGETQYF. The CDR3 DNA follows: TGTGCCAGTAGTATGGAGGCGGGGGCAAGGGGCGAGACCCAGTACTTC.

V gene TRBV6-5 combines with J gene TRBJ1-1; 7 bases align to TRBD1. Looked up from germline, CDR1 is MNHEY and CDR2 is SVGAGI. Trimming took 6 bases from V and 0 from J; bases not matched to a gene: 4. The CDR3 sequence is 14 residues long. DNA of the CDR3: TGTGCCAGCAGGGGGGACAGCATGAACACTGAAGCTTTCTTT. Protein: CASRGDSMNTEAFF.

The J gene is TRBJ1-2, the V gene TRBV3-1 (or the pseudogene TRBV3-2); the match to TRBD1 covers 7 bases. V lost 4 bases, J lost 7 bases, and 9 bases stayed unmatched. The CDR3 contains 14 residues. CDR1 is LGHDT and CDR2 is YNNKEL in the germline V gene (reference sequence). CDR3: CASSPGGFQIGYTF. The CDR3 coding sequence is TGTGCCAGCAGCCCAGGGGGTTTTCAGATTGGCTACACCTTC.

This rearrangement joins TRBV5-6 to TRBJ2-2, with 8 nucleotides matching TRBD1. Germline trimming cut 0 bases from V and 6 bases from J; bases unmatched to any gene: 4. The CDR3 is 15 amino acids. Per the germline V gene, CDR1 is SGHDT and CDR2 is YYEEEE. The CDR3 DNA follows: TGTGCCAGCAGCTTGGGGACAGGGATCCCCGGGGAGCTGTTTTTT. Protein: CASSLGTGIPGELFF.

This chain connects TRBV12-3 or TRBV12-4 to TRBJ2-7; tentative D call: TRBD1 (6 bases). This CDR3 has 12 amino acids. V lost 5 bases and J lost 6, with 11 bases in between. The CDR3: CASSTGIREQYF. CDR3 nucleotides: TGTGCCAGCAGTACAGGGATCCGCGAGCAGTACTTC.

This clone occurred once. The chain combines TRBV3-1 (or the pseudogene TRBV3-2) with TRBJ2-7; TRBD1 agrees at 7 bases. The CDR3 consists of 18 residues. V gave up 0 bases and J gave up 5 bases; unmatched junction bases: 16. Germline V gene lookup returns CDR1 LGHDT and CDR2 YNNKEL (reference sequence). The CDR3 here is CASSQDHPNRDSQHEQYF. DNA of the CDR3: TGTGCCAGCAGCCAAGATCACCCGAACCGGGACAGTCAACACGAGCAGTACTTC.

The V call is TRBV13, the J call TRBJ1-4; the D is unclear. Trimming left V 3 bases short and J 7 bases short, with 12 bases between. The CDR3 runs to 14 residues. Germline assignment: CDR1 PRHDT and CDR2 FYEKMQ (reference sequence). The CDR3 spells CASSFSGKSEKLFF. The CDR3 nucleotides read TGTGCCAGCAGCTTCTCGGGGAAGAGTGAAAAACTGTTTTTT.

The rearrangement joins TRBV4-3 to TRBJ2-1; 8 bases match TRBD2. This CDR3 is built from 15 residues. Losses at the gene ends were 4 bases for V and 2 bases for J; bases not matched to a gene: 4. CDR1 and CDR2 (germline): LGHNA, YSLEER. The CDR3 bases are TGCGCCAGCAGCCCGGGACTAGTTCCCTACAATGAGCAGTTCTTC. Translated, it gives CASSPGLVPYNEQFF.

The rearrangement joins TRBV5-5 to TRBJ2-1; D is ambiguous. Germline V gene sequence: CDR1 SGHKS, CDR2 YYEKEE (reference sequence). Trimming removed 4 bases from V and 5 bases from J, with 10 bases in between. This CDR3 is 13 amino acids long. CDR3: CASSVAENNEQFF. The CDR3 nucleotides read TGTGCCAGCAGCGTTGCGGAGAACAATGAGCAGTTCTTC.

The J gene is TRBJ2-5, the V gene TRBV9; D is perhaps TRBD2 (7 bases). Germline CDR1 is SGDLS and CDR2 is YYNGEE. Deletions cut 3 bases from V and 4 bases from J, with 10 bases between. This CDR3 is 13 amino acids long. The CDR3 DNA is TGTGCCAGCAGCGCGGGGGGCTCAGAGACCCAGTACTTC. Protein product: CASSAGGSETQYF.